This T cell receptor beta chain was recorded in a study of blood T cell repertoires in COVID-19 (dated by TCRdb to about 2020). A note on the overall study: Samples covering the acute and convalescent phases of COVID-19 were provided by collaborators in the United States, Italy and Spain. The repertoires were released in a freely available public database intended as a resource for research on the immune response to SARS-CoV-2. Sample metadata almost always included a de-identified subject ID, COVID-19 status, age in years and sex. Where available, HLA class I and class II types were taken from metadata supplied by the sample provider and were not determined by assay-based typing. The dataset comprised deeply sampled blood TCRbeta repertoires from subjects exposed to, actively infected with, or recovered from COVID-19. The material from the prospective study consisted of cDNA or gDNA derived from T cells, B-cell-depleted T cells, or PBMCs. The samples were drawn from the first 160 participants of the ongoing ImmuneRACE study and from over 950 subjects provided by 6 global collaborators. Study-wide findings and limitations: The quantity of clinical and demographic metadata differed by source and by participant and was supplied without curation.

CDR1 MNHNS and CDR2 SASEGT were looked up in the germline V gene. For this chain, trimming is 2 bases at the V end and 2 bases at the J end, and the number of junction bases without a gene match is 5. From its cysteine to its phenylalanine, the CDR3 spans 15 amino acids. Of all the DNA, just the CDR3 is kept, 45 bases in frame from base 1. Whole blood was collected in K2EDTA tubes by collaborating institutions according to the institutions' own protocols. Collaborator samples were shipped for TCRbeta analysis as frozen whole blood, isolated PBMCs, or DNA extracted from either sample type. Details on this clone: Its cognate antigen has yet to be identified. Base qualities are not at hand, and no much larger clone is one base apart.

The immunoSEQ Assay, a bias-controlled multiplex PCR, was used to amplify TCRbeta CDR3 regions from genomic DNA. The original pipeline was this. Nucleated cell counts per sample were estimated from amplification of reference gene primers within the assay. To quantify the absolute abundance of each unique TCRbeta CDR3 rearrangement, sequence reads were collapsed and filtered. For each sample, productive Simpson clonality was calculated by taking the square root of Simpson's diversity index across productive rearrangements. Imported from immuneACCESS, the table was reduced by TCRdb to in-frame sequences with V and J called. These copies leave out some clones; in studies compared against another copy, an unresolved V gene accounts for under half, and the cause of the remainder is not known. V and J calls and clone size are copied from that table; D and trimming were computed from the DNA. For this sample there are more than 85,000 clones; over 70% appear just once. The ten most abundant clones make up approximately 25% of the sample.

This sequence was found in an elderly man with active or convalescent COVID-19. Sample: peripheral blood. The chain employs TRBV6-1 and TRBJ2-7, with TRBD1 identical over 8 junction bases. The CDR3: CASSELDRVPYEQYF. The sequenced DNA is TGTGCCAGCAGTGAACTGGACAGGGTACCCTACGAGCAGTACTTC.